The 14 T cell receptor beta chains below all came from one sample that was sequenced in a study of blood T cell repertoires in COVID-19. Sequenced by immunoSEQ multiplex PCR; TCRdb stores in-frame clones only, minus some. The repertoire holds about 140,000 clones, with 75% to 90% as singletons. What was sequenced was peripheral blood. These receptors all come from a human donor in a cohort sampled during active COVID-19.

V and J are TRBV7-6 and TRBJ1-2; D unresolved. The ends were cut back, 5 bases at V and 4 bases at J, with 11 bases in the middle. The germline V gene encodes CDR1 SGHVS and CDR2 FNYEAQ. The CDR3 is made up of 13 amino acids. The DNA for the CDR3 is TGTGCCAGCAGCCGTGGACTGAGCTATGGCTACACCTTC. Protein product: CASSRGLSYGYTF. The full variable domain, in which reference TRBV7-6 and TRBJ1-2 provide the parts outside the CDR3, is GAGVSQSPRYKVTKRGQDVALRCDPISGHVSLYWYRQALGQGPEFLTYFNYEAQQDKSGLPNDRFSAERPEGSISTLTIQRTEQRDSAMYRCASSRGLSYGYTFGSGTRLTVV.

There are a few counts of this clone. The J gene is TRBJ2-5, the V gene TRBV6-2 or TRBV6-3; D uncertain. This CDR3 has 15 residues. V lost 5 bases, J lost 5 bases, and 18 bases lay in between. Germline CDR1 reads MNHEY; CDR2 reads SVGEGT. This CDR3 is CASSPTARPQETQYF. The CDR3 DNA is TGTGCCAGCAGTCCCACGGCGCGGCCTCAGGAGACCCAGTACTTC.

A few counts support this clone. V is TRBV7-9 and J is TRBJ1-5; TRBD1 matches at 9 bases. V was clipped by 5 bases and J by 6 bases; unmatched bases: 5. The CDR3 is 14 amino acids. Germline assignment: CDR1 SEHNR and CDR2 FQNEAQ (reference sequence). The CDR3 protein is CASSPGQGSQPQHF. CDR3 coding DNA: TGTGCCAGCAGCCCTGGACAGGGGAGTCAGCCCCAGCATTTT.

This chain connects TRBV3-1 (or the pseudogene TRBV3-2) to TRBJ1-2; 9 nucleotides align to TRBD1. J lost 8 bases, V lost 11 bases, and 6 bases had no gene match. CDR3 length equals 11 residues. CDR1 LGHDT and CDR2 YNNKEL come from the germline V gene (reference sequence). Here the CDR3 reads CAAGQGYGYTF. CDR3 nucleotides: TGTGCCGCTGGACAGGGGTACGGCTACACCTTC.

The chain recombines TRBV5-6 with TRBJ2-3, with a tentative D call TRBD2 (5 bases). Germline loops: CDR1 SGHDT, CDR2 YYEEEE. The CDR3 has 15 amino acids. Trimming removed 0 bases at V and 6 bases at J, with 14 bases between. CDR3 DNA: TGTGCCAGCAGCTTGGCGGCAGGCGGGCCCGATACGCAGTATTTT. Translation gives CASSLAAGGPDTQYF.

This chain uses TRBV6-5 with TRBJ2-2; perhaps TRBD2 as D (6 bases). Germline loops: CDR1 MNHEY, CDR2 SVGAGI. V dropped 9 bases and J dropped 3 bases, with 14 bases sitting between them. This CDR3 contains 14 residues. CDR3 residues: CASQRTTYTGELFF. In nucleotides, the CDR3 is TGTGCCAGTCAGAGGACTACCTACACCGGGGAGCTGTTTTTT.

This clone was seen a single time. This chain links TRBV5-1 with TRBJ2-2; TRBD1 aligns across 9 bases. Looked up from germline, CDR1 is SGHRS and CDR2 is YFSETQ. The junction had 32 bases not matched to a gene; V was cut back by 4 bases and J by 4 bases. The CDR3 sequence is 24 residues long. The CDR3 reads CASSLLIGTERDRAGSRVTGELFF. The DNA for the CDR3 is TGCGCCAGCAGCCTGTTGATTGGGACGGAAAGGGACAGGGCGGGAAGTCGAGTCACCGGGGAGCTGTTTTTT.

The chain is built from TRBV6-5 and TRBJ2-2, with D hard to call. V lost 7 bases to trimming and J lost 2 bases, with 8 bases between them. The CDR3 sequence is 13 residues long. Per germline, CDR1 MNHEY and CDR2 SVGAGI. CDR3 sequence (DNA): TGTGCCAGCATTAACATTAACACCGGGGAGCTGTTTTTT. Translated: CASININTGELFF.

The rearrangement uses TRBV19 and TRBJ1-5; TRBD1 agrees at 8 bases. V was clipped by 1 base and J by 5 bases; unmatched bases: 7. This CDR3 has 16 amino acids. Germline V gives CDR1 LNHDA, CDR2 SQIVND (reference sequence). The CDR3 reads CASSIGGIRGHQPQHF. The CDR3 DNA sequence: TGTGCCAGTAGTATAGGAGGGATCAGGGGGCATCAGCCCCAGCATTTT.

The gene calls are TRBV5-1 and TRBJ2-2; TRBD1 is a possible D gene (5 bases). The germline V gene has CDR1 SGHRS and CDR2 YFSETQ. Trimming removed 1 base from V and 3 bases from J, with 13 bases in between. This CDR3 is 16 amino acids long. CDR3 in DNA: TGCGCCAGCAGCTTGAGTCGCCAGGGCCACACCGGGGAGCTGTTTTTT. Amino acid sequence: CASSLSRQGHTGELFF.

The chain employs TRBV4-1 and TRBJ1-2; 8 positions match TRBD1. Germline V lookup: CDR1 MGHRA, CDR2 YSYEKL. V trimming: 1 base; J trimming: 6 bases; junction bases outside the gene matches: 7. This CDR3 spans 15 amino acids. The DNA for the CDR3 is TGCGCCAGCAGCCAAGGAGTGACAGGGGTTAATGGCTACACCTTC. This translates into CASSQGVTGVNGYTF.

The chain employs TRBV7-2 and TRBJ1-2; D is possibly TRBD1 (6 bases). Germline values: CDR1 SGHTA, CDR2 FQGNSA. Trimming pared 1 base from V and 5 bases from J, leaving 14 bases between. CDR3 length: 15 amino acids. Here the CDR3 DNA reads TGTGCCAGCAGCTTAGGTTACGCCACAGGGTATGGCTACACCTTC. Its protein is CASSLGYATGYGYTF.

The J gene is TRBJ1-2, the V gene TRBV19, with TRBD1 as a possible D gene (5 bases). The CDR3 has 14 residues. The V gene lost 4 bases and the J gene lost 0 bases, with 9 bases spanning the gap. Germline V gives CDR1 LNHDA, CDR2 SQIVND (reference sequence). CDR3 in DNA: TGTGCCAGTAGTACTTCGACAGCTAACTATGGCTACACCTTC. Protein: CASSTSTANYGYTF.

This clone has just one count. This chain uses TRBV2 with TRBJ1-6, with D possibly TRBD1 on 5 matching bases. Trimming stripped 6 bases from V and 10 bases from J, with 16 bases between. CDR1 is SNHLY and CDR2 is FYNNEI in the germline V gene. The CDR3 has 14 amino acids. The CDR3 bases are TGTGCCAGCAGATTGGGCAGGGCGAGCTCACCCCTCCACTTT. As protein: CASRLGRASSPLHF.